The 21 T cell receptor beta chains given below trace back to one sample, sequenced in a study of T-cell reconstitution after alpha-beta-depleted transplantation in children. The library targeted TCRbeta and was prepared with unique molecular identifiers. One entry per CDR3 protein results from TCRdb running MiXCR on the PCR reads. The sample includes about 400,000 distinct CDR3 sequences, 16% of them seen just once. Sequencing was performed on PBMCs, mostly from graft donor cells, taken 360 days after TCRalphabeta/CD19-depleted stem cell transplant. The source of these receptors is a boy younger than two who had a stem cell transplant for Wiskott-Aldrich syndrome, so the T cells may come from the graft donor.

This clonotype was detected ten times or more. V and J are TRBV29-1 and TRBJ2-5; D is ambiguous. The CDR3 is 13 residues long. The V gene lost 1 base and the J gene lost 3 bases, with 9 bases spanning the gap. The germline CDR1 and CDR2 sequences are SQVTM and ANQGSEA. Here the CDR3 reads CSVEGEGKETQYF. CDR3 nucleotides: TGCAGCGTTGAAGGAGAAGGGAAAGAGACCCAGTACTTC.

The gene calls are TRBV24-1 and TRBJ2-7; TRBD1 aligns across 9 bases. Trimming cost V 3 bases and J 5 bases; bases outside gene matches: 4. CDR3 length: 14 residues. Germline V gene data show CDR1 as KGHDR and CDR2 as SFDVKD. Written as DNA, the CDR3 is TGTGCCACCAGTGATAGGACAGGGGTGCACGAGCAGTACTTC. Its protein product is CATSDRTGVHEQYF.

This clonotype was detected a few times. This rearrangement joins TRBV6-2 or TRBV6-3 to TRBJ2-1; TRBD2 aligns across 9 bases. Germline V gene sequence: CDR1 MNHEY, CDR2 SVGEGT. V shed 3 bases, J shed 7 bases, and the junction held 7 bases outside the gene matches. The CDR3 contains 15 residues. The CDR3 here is CASSYRLGLANEQFF. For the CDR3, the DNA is TGTGCCAGCAGTTATCGGCTGGGACTAGCAAATGAGCAGTTCTTC.

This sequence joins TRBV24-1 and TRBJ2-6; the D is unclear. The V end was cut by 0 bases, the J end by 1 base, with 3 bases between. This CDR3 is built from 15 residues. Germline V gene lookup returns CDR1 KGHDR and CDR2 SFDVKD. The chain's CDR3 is CATSDLNSGANVLTF. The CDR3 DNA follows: TGTGCCACCAGTGATTTGAATTCTGGGGCCAACGTCCTGACTTTC.

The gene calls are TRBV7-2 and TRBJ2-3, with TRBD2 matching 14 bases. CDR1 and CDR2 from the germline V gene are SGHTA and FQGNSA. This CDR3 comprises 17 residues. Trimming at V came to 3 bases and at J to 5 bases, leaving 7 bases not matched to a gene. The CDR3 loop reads CASSLWRLAGGQDTQYF. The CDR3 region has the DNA TGTGCCAGCAGCTTGTGGAGACTAGCGGGAGGGCAAGATACGCAGTATTTT.

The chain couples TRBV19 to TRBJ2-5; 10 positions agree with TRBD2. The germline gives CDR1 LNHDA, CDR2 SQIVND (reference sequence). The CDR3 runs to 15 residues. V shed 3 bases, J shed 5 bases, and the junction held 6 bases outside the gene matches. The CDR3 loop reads CASSIPAGGVETQYF. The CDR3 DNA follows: TGTGCCAGTAGTATCCCAGCGGGAGGGGTGGAGACCCAGTACTTC.

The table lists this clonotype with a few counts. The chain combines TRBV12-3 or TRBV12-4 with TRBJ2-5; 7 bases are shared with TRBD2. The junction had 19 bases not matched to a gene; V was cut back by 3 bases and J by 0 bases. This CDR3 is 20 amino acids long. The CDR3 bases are TGTGCCAGCAGTTTGGGGAGGGTGGTGGGCGGCGGGAAGTACCAAGAGACCCAGTACTTC. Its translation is CASSLGRVVGGGKYQETQYF.

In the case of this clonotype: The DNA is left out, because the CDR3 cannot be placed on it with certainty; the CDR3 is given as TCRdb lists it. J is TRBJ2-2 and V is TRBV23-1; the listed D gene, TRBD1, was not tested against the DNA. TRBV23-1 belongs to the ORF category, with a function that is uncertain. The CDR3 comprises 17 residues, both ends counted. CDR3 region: CASSPQADSVTPGSCFF.

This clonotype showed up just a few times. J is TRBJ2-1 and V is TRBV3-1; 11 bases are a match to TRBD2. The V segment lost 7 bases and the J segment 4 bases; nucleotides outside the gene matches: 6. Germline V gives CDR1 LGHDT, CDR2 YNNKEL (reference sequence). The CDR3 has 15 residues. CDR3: CASTFSGRVYNEQFF. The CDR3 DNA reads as TGTGCCAGCACTTTTAGCGGGAGGGTATACAATGAGCAGTTCTTC.

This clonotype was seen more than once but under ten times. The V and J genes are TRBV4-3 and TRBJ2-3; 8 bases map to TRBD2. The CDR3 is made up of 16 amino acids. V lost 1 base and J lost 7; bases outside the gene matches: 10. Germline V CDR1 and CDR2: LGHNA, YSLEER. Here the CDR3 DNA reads TGCGCCAGCAGCCAAGGTTTCGCACGGGAGGGGAATACGCAGTATTTT. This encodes CASSQGFAREGNTQYF.

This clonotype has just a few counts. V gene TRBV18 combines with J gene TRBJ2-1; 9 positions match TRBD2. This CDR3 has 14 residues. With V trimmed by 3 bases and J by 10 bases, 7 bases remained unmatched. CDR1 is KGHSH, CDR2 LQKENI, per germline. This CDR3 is CASSPAGGPWEQFF. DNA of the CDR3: TGTGCCAGCTCACCGGCGGGGGGGCCCTGGGAGCAGTTCTTC.

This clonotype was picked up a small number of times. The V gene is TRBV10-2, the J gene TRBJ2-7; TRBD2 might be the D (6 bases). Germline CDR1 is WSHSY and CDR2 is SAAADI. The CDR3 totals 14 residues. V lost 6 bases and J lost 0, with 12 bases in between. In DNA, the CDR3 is TGCGCCAGCAGGCGGGACGGGGGCTCCTACGAGCAGTACTTC. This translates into CASRRDGGSYEQYF.

CDR3 nucleotide sequence: TGTGCCACCAGTGATTCTAGCGCCCCCACAGATACGCAGTATTTT. This translates into CATSDSSAPTDTQYF. The chain couples TRBV24-1 to TRBJ2-3; the D gene is possibly TRBD2 (6 bases). Germline assignment: CDR1 KGHDR and CDR2 SFDVKD. The CDR3 is made up of 15 amino acids. V lost 2 bases and J 2 bases, leaving 10 bases between the germline ends.

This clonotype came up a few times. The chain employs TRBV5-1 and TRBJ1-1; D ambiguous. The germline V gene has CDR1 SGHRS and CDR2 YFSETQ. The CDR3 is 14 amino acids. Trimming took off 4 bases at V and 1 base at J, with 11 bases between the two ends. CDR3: CASSPKWENTEAFF. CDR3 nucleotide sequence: TGCGCCAGCAGCCCCAAATGGGAGAACACTGAAGCTTTCTTT.

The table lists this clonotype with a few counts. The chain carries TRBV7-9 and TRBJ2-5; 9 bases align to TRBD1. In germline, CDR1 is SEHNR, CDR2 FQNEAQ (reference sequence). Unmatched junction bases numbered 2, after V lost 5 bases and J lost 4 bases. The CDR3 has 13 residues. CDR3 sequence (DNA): TGTGCCAGCAGCACGGACAGGGGAGAGACCCAGTACTTC. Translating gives CASSTDRGETQYF.

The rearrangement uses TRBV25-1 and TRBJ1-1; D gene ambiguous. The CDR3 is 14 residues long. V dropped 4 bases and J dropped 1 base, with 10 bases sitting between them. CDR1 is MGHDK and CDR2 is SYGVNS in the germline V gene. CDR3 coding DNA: TGTGCCAGCAGTGGGTATGGCAGGAACACTGAAGCTTTCTTT. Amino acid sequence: CASSGYGRNTEAFF.

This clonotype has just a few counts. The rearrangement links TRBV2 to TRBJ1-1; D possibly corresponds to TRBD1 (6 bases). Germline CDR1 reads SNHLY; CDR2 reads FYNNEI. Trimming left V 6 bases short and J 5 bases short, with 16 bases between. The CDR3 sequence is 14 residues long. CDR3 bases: TGTGCCAGCAGGGGGGCCAGGGGTAGGACTGAAGCTTTCTTT. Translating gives CASRGARGRTEAFF.

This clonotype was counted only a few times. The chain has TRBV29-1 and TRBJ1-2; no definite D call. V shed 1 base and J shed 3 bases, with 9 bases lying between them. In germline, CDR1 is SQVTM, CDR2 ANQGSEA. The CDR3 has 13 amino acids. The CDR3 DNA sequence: TGCAGCGTTGAAGGCGTTAATGACTATGGCTACACCTTC. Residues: CSVEGVNDYGYTF.

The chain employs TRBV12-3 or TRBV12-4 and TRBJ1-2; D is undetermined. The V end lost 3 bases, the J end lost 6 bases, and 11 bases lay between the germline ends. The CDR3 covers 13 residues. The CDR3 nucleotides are TGTGCCAGCAGTTTCCGCCACGGGGATGGCTACACCTTC. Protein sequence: CASSFRHGDGYTF.

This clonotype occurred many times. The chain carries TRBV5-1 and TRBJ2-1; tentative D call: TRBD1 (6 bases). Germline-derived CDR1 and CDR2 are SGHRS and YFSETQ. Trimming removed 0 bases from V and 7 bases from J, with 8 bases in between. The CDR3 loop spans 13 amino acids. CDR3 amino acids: CASSLGTANEQFF. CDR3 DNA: TGCGCCAGCAGCTTGGGGACAGCGAATGAGCAGTTCTTC.

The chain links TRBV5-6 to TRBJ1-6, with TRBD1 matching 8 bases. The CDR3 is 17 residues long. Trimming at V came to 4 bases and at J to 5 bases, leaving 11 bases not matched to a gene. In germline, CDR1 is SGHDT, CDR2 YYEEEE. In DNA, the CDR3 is TGTGCCAGCAGCCGGACCCCAGGGGGCGGAAATAATTCACCCCTCCACTTT. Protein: CASSRTPGGGNNSPLHF. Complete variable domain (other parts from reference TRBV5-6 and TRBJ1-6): DAGVTQSPTHLIKTRGQQVTLRCSPKSGHDTVSWYQQALGQGPQFIFQYYEEEERQRGNFPDRFSGHQFPNYSSELNVNALLLGDSALYLCASSRTPGGGNNSPLHFGNGTRLTVT.